The 15 T cell receptor delta chains presented below share a single source sample, sequenced in a study of gamma-delta chains in newborns, infants, children. TCRdb applied CATT to the reads for clone calling. The sample yields roughly 14,000 delta-chain clones, 7.3% seen once. Material for sequencing was blood. These receptors came from a child who was a newborn, infant or young child, either healthy, febrile or measles-vaccinated (not recorded which).

In its sample, this clone is medium-sized. A far bigger clonotype differs at one base, so this is likely a read error. The chain carries TRDV2 and TRDJ3; 10 bases align to TRDD3. Trimming took 0 bases from V and 2 from J; bases not matched to a gene: 3. The length of the CDR3 is 18 residues. Germline lookup yields CDR1 GEAIGNYY and CDR2 EKD. The CDR3 sequence: CACDTVLGDAWDTRQMFF. The DNA for the CDR3 is TGTGCCTGTGACACCGTACTGGGGGATGCCTGGGACACCCGACAGATGTTTTTC.

This clone came up many times. V is TRDV2 and J is TRDJ3; TRDD3 aligns across 8 bases. CDR1 is GEAIGNYY, CDR2 EKD, per germline. The junction had 4 bases not matched to a gene; V was cut back by 1 base and J by 0 bases. This CDR3 comprises 18 residues. CDR3 DNA: TGTGCCTGTGACACGGGGATACCTTTCTCCTGGGACACCCGACAGATGTTTTTC. Its protein is CACDTGIPFSWDTRQMFF.

This clone was seen more than once but under ten times. Within the sample, other DNA sequences also encode this same CDR3. The chain recombines TRDV2 with TRDJ3; 9 positions match TRDD3. Germline values: CDR1 GEAIGNYY, CDR2 EKD. The CDR3 consists of 17 residues. V was pared by 3 bases and J by 4 bases, with 6 bases of the junction left unmatched. The CDR3 region is CACDVLGDRWDTRQMFF. The CDR3 DNA is TGTGCCTGTGACGTATTGGGGGATAGATGGGACACCCGACAGATGTTTTTC.

This clone is labeled medium-sized. Other nucleotide sequences from this sample produce the same CDR3. The chain combines TRDV2 with TRDJ3; 10 positions match TRDD3. Germline values: CDR1 GEAIGNYY, CDR2 EKD. This CDR3 is 20 amino acids long. V trimming: 2 bases; J trimming: 0 bases; junction bases outside the gene matches: 9. CDR3 region: CACDMVLGDGSSWDTRQMFF. As DNA, the CDR3 is TGTGCCTGTGACATGGTACTGGGGGATGGGAGCTCCTGGGACACCCGACAGATGTTTTTC.

By share, this clone counts as medium-sized. This CDR3 is also generated by other DNA sequences in the sample. The chain joins TRDV2 to TRDJ3, with TRDD3 identical over 13 bases. The CDR3 runs to 19 residues. The J segment lost 0 bases and the V segment lost 2 bases, leaving 3 bases of the junction unmatched. The germline V gene encodes CDR1 GEAIGNYY and CDR2 EKD. The DNA of the CDR3 is TGTGCCTGTGACATACTGGGGGATACGGACTCCTGGGACACCCGACAGATGTTTTTC. Translation: CACDILGDTDSWDTRQMFF.

This clone was counted a single time. Germline is not matched at one junction end, which may reflect a read error. The sample contains more than one DNA sequence encoding this CDR3. V and J are TRDV2 and TRDJ3, with 7 positions matching TRDD3. This CDR3 contains 20 residues. Germline V CDR1 and CDR2: GEAIGNYY, EKD. The CDR3 spells CACDALGATPSSWDTRQMFF. CDR3 DNA sequence: TGTGCCTGTGACGCCCTGGGGGCTACTCCCAGCTCCTGGGACACCCGCCAGATGTTTTTC.

This clone was found a few times. V and J are TRDV2 and TRDJ3; 10 bases agree with TRDD3. The CDR3 runs 18 residues. Germline V gene lookup returns CDR1 GEAIGNYY and CDR2 EKD. Germline trimming cut 3 bases from V and 0 bases from J; bases unmatched to any gene: 4. In DNA, the CDR3 is TGTGCCTGTGACGCACTGGGGGATCTCTCCTGGGACACCCGACAGATGTTTTTC. Protein product: CACDALGDLSWDTRQMFF.

This sequence joins TRDV2 and TRDJ1; maybe TRDD3 (6 bases). The germline gives CDR1 GEAIGNYY, CDR2 EKD. The CDR3 has 15 residues. V gave up 0 bases and J gave up 3 bases, with 13 bases separating them. CDR3 coding DNA: TGTGCCTGTGACACCGGGCTGGGGAGAGCCGATAAACTCATCTTT. Protein sequence: CACDTGLGRADKLIF.

This clone was counted between two and nine times. The sample holds other DNA sequences that translate to the same CDR3. The J gene is TRDJ3, the V gene TRDV2; D not resolved. The CDR3 loop spans 17 amino acids. The germline V gene encodes CDR1 GEAIGNYY and CDR2 EKD. V dropped 0 bases and J dropped 0 bases, with 8 bases sitting between them. The CDR3 loop is CACDTVLSSWDTRQMFF. The DNA of the CDR3 is TGTGCCTGTGACACCGTTTTGAGCTCCTGGGACACCCGACAGATGTTTTTC.

This chain uses TRDV2 with TRDJ3; TRDD3 aligns across 8 bases. CDR1 and CDR2 from the germline V gene are GEAIGNYY and EKD. The CDR3 spans 15 residues. The V segment lost 2 bases and the J segment 11 bases; nucleotides outside the gene matches: 7. CDR3 nucleotides: TGTGCCTGTGACATACTGGGGGCTTCACCCCGACAGATGTTTTTC. It encodes CACDILGASPRQMFF.

This clone turned up a few times. V usage is TRDV2 and J usage is TRDJ3, with TRDD3 matching over 11 bases. The length of the CDR3 is 19 residues. Germline V gene lookup returns CDR1 GEAIGNYY and CDR2 EKD. Trimming cost V 0 bases and J 2 bases; bases outside gene matches: 5. The CDR3 bases are TGTGCCTGTGACACCTGGGGGATACGCGGCCCCTGGGACACCCGACAGATGTTTTTC. Encoded protein: CACDTWGIRGPWDTRQMFF.

This clone occurred a few times. DNA and listed protein disagree at residue 10, so the protein shown here was translated from the DNA. V gene TRDV2 combines with J gene TRDJ3; the match to TRDD3 covers 13 bases. With 3 bases clipped from V and 0 bases from J, the junction kept 4 bases outside the gene matches. CDR1 and CDR2 (germline): GEAIGNYY, EKD. This CDR3 has 19 residues. The CDR3 sequence: CACDVLGDTVSWDTRQMFF. The CDR3 bases are TGTGCCTGTGACGTACTGGGGGATACGGTCTCCTGGGACACCCGACAGATGTTTTTC.

Turning to this clone: A much more abundant neighbour one base away suggests this may be a read error. Additional DNA sequences in this sample encode the identical CDR3. V is TRDV2 and J is TRDJ3, with TRDD3 matching over 7 bases. Germline V gene sequence: CDR1 GEAIGNYY, CDR2 EKD. The CDR3 contains 18 residues. The V and J ends lost 3 bases and 0 bases, in that order; junction bases with no gene match: 7. This CDR3 reads CACDPVLGTSWDTRQMFF. In nucleotides, the CDR3 is TGTGCCTGTGACCCAGTACTGGGGACCTCCTGGGACACCCGACAGATGTTTTTC.

V usage is TRDV2 and J usage is TRDJ3; TRDD3 matches at 9 bases. The CDR3 sequence is 21 residues long. Losses at the gene ends were 3 bases for V and 0 bases for J; bases not matched to a gene: 14. Germline CDR1 GEAIGNYY, CDR2 EKD. CDR3 protein: CACDAGGTGGPFSWDTRQMFF. The CDR3, as DNA: TGTGCCTGTGACGCGGGGGGTACTGGGGGACCATTCTCCTGGGACACCCGACAGATGTTTTTC.

This clone is medium-sized by share. The CDR3 DNA is TGTGCCTGTGACACGTACTGGGGACTCTCCTGGGACACCCGACAGATGTTTTTC. This translates into CACDTYWGLSWDTRQMFF. The rearrangement links TRDV2 to TRDJ3; 7 bases align to TRDD3. V shed 1 base and J 0 bases; nucleotides not matched to a gene: 5. CDR3 size: 18 residues. Germline V gene data show CDR1 as GEAIGNYY and CDR2 as EKD.